This is a list of T cell receptor beta chains from one sample in a study of blood T cell repertoires in COVID-19. Profiled with immunoSEQ multiplex PCR; TCRdb holds only in-frame clones, not every one. The sample consists of roughly 250,000 clones, 84% of them appearing once. What was sequenced was peripheral blood. Receptors were obtained from a woman in her forties who had recovered from COVID-19. The CDR3 runs from the conserved cysteine through the conserved F or W. A D gene is named only where the DNA matches it firmly. Clone size appears in some rows only: once, few, many, or a class for an expanded clone.

D gene	V gene	J gene	clone size	CDR3 protein	CDR3 DNA
.	TRBV6-5	TRBJ1-6	.	CASRAATYNSPLHF	TGTGCCAGCAGGGCGGCTACCTATAATTCACCCCTCCACTTT
.	TRBV5-1	TRBJ1-1	.	CASSRREAATEAFF	TGCGCCAGCAGCCGGCGTGAAGCGGCCACTGAAGCTTTCTTT
.	TRBV28	TRBJ1-2	few	CASSLAGANYGYTF	TGTGCCAGCAGTTTGGCGGGGGCCAACTATGGCTACACCTTC
TRBD2	TRBV11-3	TRBJ2-5	.	CASSLSGGPGETQYF	TGTGCCAGCAGCCTTAGCGGGGGGCCAGGGGAGACCCAGTACTTC
.	TRBV2	TRBJ1-1	once	CASSLPGQTFMSAEAFF	TGTGCCAGCAGCCTACCGGGACAAACCTTCATGTCGGCTGAAGCTTTCTTT
.	TRBV5-1	TRBJ1-1	.	CASSLRGLDRNTEAFF	TGCGCCAGCAGCTTAAGGGGATTGGATAGGAACACTGAAGCTTTCTTT
.	TRBV18	TRBJ2-1	.	CASSLGGSVYEQFF	TGTGCCAGCTCCCTTGGAGGCAGCGTCTATGAGCAGTTCTTC
.	TRBV15	TRBJ2-5	.	CATSRSKVAETQYF	TGTGCCACCAGCAGAAGTAAAGTCGCGGAGACCCAGTACTTC
.	TRBV10-2	TRBJ1-5	.	CASSNRVGNQPQHF	TGCGCCAGCAGTAACAGGGTGGGCAATCAGCCCCAGCATTTT
TRBD1	TRBV20-1	TRBJ2-1	.	CSASTGTGLYEQFF	TGCAGTGCTAGTACCGGGACAGGGTTGTATGAGCAGTTCTTC
TRBD1	TRBV10-2	TRBJ1-6	.	CASSLQGEYNSPLHF	TGCGCCAGCAGTCTACAGGGGGAGTATAATTCACCCCTCCACTTT
.	TRBV5-6	TRBJ1-2	.	CASSLDEENGYTF	TGTGCCAGCAGCTTGGACGAGGAGAATGGCTACACCTTC
.	TRBV3-1/TRBV3-2	TRBJ1-1	few	CASSQDIFGFFGLVDTEAFF	TGTGCCAGCAGCCAAGATATATTCGGTTTTTTCGGCCTAGTAGACACTGAAGCTTTCTTT
.	TRBV2	TRBJ2-7	.	CASSAQQAYEQYF	TGTGCCAGCAGTGCTCAACAGGCCTACGAGCAGTACTTC
.	TRBV9	TRBJ2-7	.	CASSVGGGGAGFHEQYF	TGTGCCAGCAGCGTAGGAGGCGGTGGGGCAGGTTTCCACGAGCAGTACTTC
TRBD1	TRBV28	TRBJ1-5	.	CASSSIGQANQPQHF	TGTGCCAGCAGTTCAATCGGACAGGCGAATCAGCCCCAGCATTTT
.	TRBV7-9	TRBJ2-1	.	CASSFAGSSYNEQFF	TGTGCCAGCAGCTTTGCAGGTTCGTCCTACAATGAGCAGTTCTTC
.	TRBV7-2	TRBJ2-7	.	CASSLADNYYEQYF	TGTGCCAGCAGCTTAGCGGATAACTACTACGAGCAGTACTTC
.	TRBV7-9	TRBJ1-5	.	CASSRGTDNQPQHF	TGTGCCAGCAGCCGCGGGACGGACAATCAGCCCCAGCATTTT
.	TRBV30	TRBJ1-3	once	CAWSAGTETNTIYF	TGTGCCTGGAGTGCCGGAACAGAAACAAACACCATATATTTT
.	TRBV2	TRBJ2-5	many	CASSDPGLYF	TGTGCCAGCAGTGACCCTGGGCTGTACTTC
.	TRBV29-1	TRBJ2-7	.	CSVEAANRLKPKIFLSSNDEQYF	TGCAGCGTTGAAGCGGCGAACAGACTAAAGCCAAAAATTTTCCTTTCGTCTAATGACGAGCAGTACTTC
.	TRBV7-2	TRBJ1-5	.	CASSSQGLNQPQHF	TGTGCCAGCAGTTCTCAGGGGCTCAATCAGCCCCAGCATTTT
TRBD1	TRBV28	TRBJ2-7	.	CASSSGQGASEQYF	TGTGCCAGCAGCTCCGGACAGGGGGCAAGTGAGCAGTACTTC
TRBD2	TRBV28	TRBJ2-1	.	CASAGTSGNSYNEQFF	TGTGCCAGCGCAGGGACTAGCGGGAACTCCTACAATGAGCAGTTCTTC
.	TRBV2	TRBJ2-7	.	CASRTGVGDEQYF	TGTGCCAGCAGAACGGGTGTCGGGGACGAGCAGTACTTC
TRBD1	TRBV24-1	TRBJ1-1	.	CATSPGTGNQNTEAFF	TGTGCCACCAGTCCCGGGACAGGGAACCAAAACACTGAAGCTTTCTTT
TRBD1	TRBV12-3/TRBV12-4	TRBJ1-1	.	CASSHARGPAFF	TGTGCCAGCAGTCACGCCAGGGGGCCGGCTTTCTTT
.	TRBV27	TRBJ1-3	.	CASSFARGSGNTIYF	TGTGCCAGCAGTTTCGCCCGGGGCTCTGGAAACACCATATATTTT
.	TRBV5-1	TRBJ1-5	.	CASSLGQSNQPQHF	TGCGCCAGCAGCTTGGGACAAAGCAATCAGCCCCAGCATTTT
TRBD1	TRBV19	TRBJ1-5	.	CASSMNRGIYSNQPQHF	TGTGCCAGTAGTATGAACAGGGGGATTTATAGCAATCAGCCCCAGCATTTT
TRBD1	TRBV5-6	TRBJ1-1	.	CASSYTGGEGAAFF	TGTGCCAGCAGCTATACAGGGGGCGAAGGTGCAGCTTTCTTT